This T cell receptor (beta chain) was recorded in a study of cytomegalovirus exposure and HLA in healthy donors. A word on this clone: Its antigen is currently unknown.

Broader study findings: TCR clusters originating in the first cohort tended to co-occur in the 100 to 150 validation repertoires, according to a later analysis. The investigators catalogued some 150 TCR beta chains as cytomegalovirus-associated.

Measured with immunoSEQ multiplex PCR; TCRdb has only the in-frame clones, and not every one. Seen here are under 200,000 clones, approximately 96% observed once, and the top ten hold approximately 0.82%. The germline CDR1 and CDR2 sequences are SGDLS and YYNGEE. The CDR3 is 17 residues long. The V segment lost 4 bases and the J segment 0 bases; nucleotides outside the gene matches: 10. The TCR comes from a woman in her late teens or twenties in good health and CMV-seronegative. The specimen was PBMCs. This chain uses TRBV9 with TRBJ1-3; 7 bases align to TRBD1. The CDR3 DNA sequence: TGTGCCAGCAGCAAGTGGGACAGAGCAGACTCTGGAAACACCATATATTTT. Translation: CASSKWDRADSGNTIYF.